This is a list of T cell receptor beta chains from one sample in a study of shared clonotypes between healthy human individuals. The data were produced by immunoSEQ multiplex PCR, yet TCRdb's version contains in-frame clones alone and is incomplete. The sample carries about 2 million clones, 85% to 95% recorded once. Material for sequencing was naive CD4+ T cells sorted from blood. Source of these receptors: a young man in good health. The CDR3 runs from the conserved cysteine through the conserved F or W. Each record gives: J gene, clone size, D gene, V gene, CDR3 protein, CDR3 DNA. D genes are given only for firm matches. Size is omitted from some rows. Given values are once, few, many or a class for expanded clones.

TRBJ1-2 | NA | NA | TRBV6-5 | CASSYLTGNYGYTF | TGTGCCAGCAGTTACTTGACTGGCAACTATGGCTACACCTTC
TRBJ2-7 | once | NA | TRBV27 | CASSLSGGTYEQYF | TGTGCCAGCAGTTTATCAGGAGGTACCTACGAGCAGTACTTC
TRBJ2-7 | NA | TRBD2 | TRBV27 | CASRSSGTYEQYF | TGTGCCAGCAGATCTAGCGGGACCTACGAGCAGTACTTC
TRBJ2-2 | NA | NA | TRBV9 | CASSPTPNTGELFF | TGTGCCAGCAGCCCGACACCGAACACCGGGGAGCTGTTTTTT
TRBJ2-7 | once | TRBD2 | TRBV5-4 | CASSLLKLAGGPHEQYF | TGTGCCAGCAGCTTGCTTAAACTAGCGGGAGGGCCCCACGAGCAGTACTTC
TRBJ2-3 | NA | NA | TRBV20-1 | CSAKSTDTQYF | TGCAGTGCTAAAAGTACAGATACGCAGTATTTT
TRBJ1-3 | NA | NA | TRBV18 | CASSPPRFSGNTIYF | TGTGCCAGCTCACCACCGAGGTTCTCTGGAAACACCATATATTTT
TRBJ2-7 | NA | NA | TRBV5-6 | CASSFVSRAEQYF | TGTGCCAGCAGCTTCGTCTCCCGCGCCGAGCAGTACTTC
TRBJ1-6 | NA | TRBD1 | TRBV19 | CASKAGTGGSPLHF | TGTGCCAGTAAAGCCGGGACAGGGGGCTCACCCCTCCACTTT
TRBJ2-7 | NA | NA | TRBV5-1 | CASQLGLVPYEQYF | TGCGCCAGTCAGCTTGGATTAGTCCCCTACGAGCAGTACTTC
TRBJ1-6 | NA | NA | TRBV7-9 | CASSLAWDGNSPLHF | TGTGCCAGCAGCTTAGCGTGGGACGGTAATTCACCCCTCCACTTT
TRBJ2-7 | NA | NA | TRBV7-8 | CASSLGVGNDEQYF | TGTGCCAGCAGCTTGGGCGTCGGGAACGACGAGCAGTACTTC
TRBJ2-7 | few | NA | TRBV6-5 | CASSRGQIGYEQYF | TGTGCCAGCAGCCGCGGACAGATCGGCTACGAGCAGTACTTC
TRBJ1-6 | NA | NA | TRBV19 | CASSMGPASPLHF | TGTGCCAGTAGTATGGGGCCCGCCTCACCCCTCCACTTT
TRBJ2-7 | NA | TRBD2 | TRBV6-5 | CASSYSWRETIYEQYF | TGTGCCAGCAGTTACTCTTGGCGGGAGACCATCTACGAGCAGTACTTC
TRBJ2-5 | NA | NA | TRBV15 | CATSRALGLGDGETQYF | TGTGCCACCAGCAGAGCCCTGGGACTCGGGGACGGAGAGACCCAGTACTTC
TRBJ1-1 | NA | NA | TRBV30 | CAWSVVEAFF | TGTGCCTGGAGTGTTGTGGAAGCTTTCTTT
TRBJ1-1 | NA | NA | TRBV2 | CASKRDEAFF | TGTGCCAGCAAAAGAGATGAAGCTTTCTTT
TRBJ2-4 | NA | TRBD1 | TRBV13 | CASRSAGQGNIQYF | TGTGCCAGCAGAAGTGCGGGACAGGGAAACATTCAGTACTTC
TRBJ2-7 | NA | TRBD1 | TRBV2 | CASKTDRVNSYEQYF | TGTGCCAGCAAAACTGACAGGGTAAACTCCTACGAGCAGTACTTC
TRBJ2-7 | NA | NA | TRBV6-5 | CASSPGSTYEQYF | TGTGCCAGCAGCCCCGGGAGCACCTACGAGCAGTACTTC
TRBJ2-7 | NA | NA | TRBV19 | CASRMRSSYEQYF | TGTGCCAGTAGGATGAGGAGCTCCTACGAGCAGTACTTC
TRBJ2-7 | NA | NA | TRBV5-8 | CASSGGRYEQYF | TGTGCCAGCAGCGGTGGGAGATACGAGCAGTACTTC
TRBJ1-2 | NA | NA | TRBV28 | CASSINYGYTF | TGTGCCAGCAGCATAAACTATGGCTACACCTTC
TRBJ2-1 | NA | TRBD2 | TRBV19 | CASSNWDAGGVESYNEQFF | TGTGCCAGTAGTAATTGGGATGCGGGAGGGGTTGAGTCCTACAATGAGCAGTTCTTC
TRBJ1-2 | NA | TRBD1 | TRBV5-8 | CASSLGTGGLYGYTF | TGTGCCAGCAGCTTGGGTACAGGGGGACTCTATGGCTACACCTTC
TRBJ1-1 | NA | NA | TRBV5-1 | CASSLGGGRVTEAFF | TGCGCCAGCAGCCTAGGTGGGGGGCGGGTCACTGAAGCTTTCTTT
TRBJ1-4 | NA | TRBD1 | TRBV10-3 | CASRQGAGEKLFF | TGTGCCAGCAGGCAGGGGGCTGGTGAAAAACTGTTTTTT
TRBJ2-3 | NA | NA | TRBV5-1 | CASSLDLGLDTQYF | TGCGCCAGCAGCTTAGATCTCGGCCTAGATACGCAGTATTTT
TRBJ2-1 | NA | TRBD1 | TRBV11-3 | CASSFTGDEQFF | TGTGCCAGCAGCTTCACAGGGGATGAGCAGTTCTTC
TRBJ2-7 | NA | TRBD1 | TRBV29-1 | CSVRDSPYEQYF | TGCAGCGTCCGGGACAGCCCATACGAGCAGTACTTC
TRBJ1-2 | NA | NA | TRBV28 | CASSPPRGYGYTF | TGTGCCAGCAGTCCACCCCGGGGCTATGGCTACACCTTC
TRBJ1-6 | NA | NA | TRBV2 | CASSADYNSPLHF | TGTGCCAGCAGTGCGGATTATAATTCACCCCTCCACTTT
TRBJ1-1 | NA | NA | TRBV29-1 | CSVGTANTEAFF | TGCAGCGTTGGGACGGCGAACACTGAAGCTTTCTTT
TRBJ1-6 | NA | NA | TRBV7-2 | CASSLEATGRNSPLHF | TGTGCCAGCAGCTTAGAAGCCACGGGGCGCAATTCACCCCTCCACTTT
TRBJ1-1 | NA | NA | TRBV2 | CASSPTRTRDAFF | TGTGCCAGCAGCCCGACCCGGACGAGGGATGCTTTCTTT
TRBJ1-6 | NA | NA | TRBV6-6 | CASSYRVANSPLHF | TGTGCCAGCAGTTACAGGGTCGCGAATTCACCCCTCCACTTT
TRBJ1-2 | NA | NA | TRBV28 | CASRDANYGYTF | TGTGCCAGCAGGGACGCAAACTATGGCTACACCTTC
TRBJ2-7 | NA | NA | TRBV7-9 | CASSFLAETAYEQYF | TGTGCCAGCAGCTTCTTGGCGGAGACAGCTTACGAGCAGTACTTC
TRBJ2-2 | NA | NA | TRBV4-2 | CASSQDGSYTGELFF | TGTGCCAGCAGCCAAGACGGAAGCTACACCGGGGAGCTGTTTTTT
TRBJ1-3 | NA | NA | TRBV28 | CASKLTKGSSGNTIYF | TGTGCCAGCAAACTAACAAAGGGGAGCTCTGGAAACACCATATATTTT
TRBJ2-3 | once | NA | TRBV5-1 | CASSQDSSLDTQYF | TGCGCCAGCAGCCAGGACAGTTCTCTGGATACGCAGTATTTT
TRBJ2-2 | NA | NA | TRBV2 | CASSPRSNTGELFF | TGTGCCAGCAGCCCGCGAAGTAACACCGGGGAGCTGTTTTTT
TRBJ1-1 | NA | NA | TRBV5-8 | CASSHGTPEAFF | TGTGCCAGCAGCCATGGCACCCCTGAAGCTTTCTTT
TRBJ2-1 | NA | NA | TRBV6-1 | CASSGVSLGMVDEQFF | TGTGCCAGCAGTGGTGTCTCCCTCGGTATGGTCGATGAGCAGTTCTTC
TRBJ1-1 | NA | NA | TRBV7-9 | CASSLTTNTEAFF | TGTGCCAGCAGCTTAACCACGAACACTGAAGCTTTCTTT
TRBJ1-5 | NA | TRBD1 | TRBV5-6 | CASSRQGTQPQHF | TGTGCCAGCAGCCGACAGGGTACTCAGCCCCAGCATTTT
TRBJ2-7 | NA | NA | TRBV25-1 | CASSEASTSGEQYF | TGTGCCAGCAGTGAGGCCAGTACCTCGGGAGAGCAGTACTTC
TRBJ1-1 | NA | NA | TRBV5-4 | CASSFFDHNTEAFF | TGTGCCAGCAGCTTTTTCGACCATAACACTGAAGCTTTCTTT
TRBJ1-1 | NA | NA | TRBV2 | CASSGDNLNTEAFF | TGTGCCAGCAGTGGGGACAATTTGAACACTGAAGCTTTCTTT
TRBJ2-2 | NA | TRBD2 | TRBV27 | CASSLSLRLAGNTGELFF | TGTGCCAGCAGTTTATCCTTACGACTAGCAGGAAACACCGGGGAGCTGTTTTTT
TRBJ2-7 | NA | TRBD2 | TRBV10-3 | CAISGLAESYEQYF | TGTGCCATCAGTGGACTAGCGGAGTCCTACGAGCAGTACTTC
TRBJ2-3 | NA | TRBD2 | TRBV10-3 | CAISGREGNTDTQYF | TGTGCCATCAGTGGGCGGGAGGGAAACACAGATACGCAGTATTTT
TRBJ2-2 | once | TRBD2 | TRBV4-3 | CASSSVSGEDTGELFF | TGCGCCAGCAGTTCCGTTAGCGGGGAGGACACCGGGGAGCTGTTTTTT